Following are 18 T cell receptor beta chains from one sample sequenced in a study of T cells in Graves' hyperthyroidism and ophthalmopathy. RNA transcripts provided the source from which TCR beta CDR3 regions were amplified. The HTBI primer set drove a first-round RT-PCR of the TCR CDR3. TCRdb recomputed calls from the multiplex PCR reads with MiXCR, one row per CDR3 protein. The data contain a few hundred thousand distinct CDR3 sequences, about 15% of them seen just once; the ten biggest clones take up approximately 32%. Sequenced sample: blood. These receptors all stem from a woman aged 30 to 39 with Graves' hyperthyroidism.

In this sample, this clonotype turned up many times. This rearrangement joins TRBV6-1 to TRBJ1-2, with 7 bases matching TRBD1. The CDR3 extends over 19 amino acids. V lost 6 bases and J lost 6; bases outside the gene matches: 25. CDR1 and CDR2 (germline): MNHNS, SASEGT. CDR3 sequence (DNA): TGTGCCAGCAGCTACCTAACTTCCCCGGGACAGAGGCGTTGGGATGGCTACACCTTC. As protein: CASSYLTSPGQRRWDGYTF.

This clonotype was recorded at least ten times. The V and J genes are TRBV9 and TRBJ2-7, with 8 bases aligning to TRBD1. The CDR3 has 15 residues. With 4 bases clipped from V and 2 bases from J, the junction kept 8 bases outside the gene matches. CDR1 and CDR2 (germline): SGDLS, YYNGEE. CDR3 sequence reads: CASSPGQGATYEQYF. DNA for the CDR3: TGTGCCAGCAGCCCAGGGCAGGGGGCCACCTACGAGCAGTACTTC.

The chain combines TRBV6-1 with TRBJ2-7; the D is unclear. Trimming cost V 5 bases and J 2 bases, with 10 bases left between them. Germline values: CDR1 MNHNS, CDR2 SASEGT. The CDR3 extends over 13 amino acids. CDR3 nucleotides: TGTGCCAGCAGTCCTTACCTCACCTACGAGCAGTACTTC. This sequence encodes CASSPYLTYEQYF.

This clonotype was picked up many times. The CDR3 sequence: CASSPNPIVVLGTDTQYF. CDR3 sequence (DNA): TGTGCCAGCAGTCCAAACCCCATAGTCGTCCTTGGCACAGATACGCAGTATTTT. The rearrangement joins TRBV27 to TRBJ2-3, with D unresolved. The V and J ends lost 5 bases and 1 base respectively, with 22 bases between them. Looked up from germline, CDR1 is MNHEY and CDR2 is SMNVEV (reference sequence). The CDR3 has 18 residues.

The table lists this clonotype with a few counts. The chain has TRBV24-1 and TRBJ1-2, with 9 bases lining up with TRBD1. Germline values: CDR1 KGHDR, CDR2 SFDVKD. This CDR3 has 15 residues. V lost 4 bases, J lost 5 bases, and 7 bases stayed unmatched. The CDR3: CATSETGGARYGYTF. The CDR3 nucleotides are TGTGCCACCAGTGAAACAGGGGGCGCACGGTATGGCTACACCTTC.

This chain joins TRBV19 and TRBJ2-7, with a weak D call TRBD1 (7 bases). V gave up 5 bases and J gave up 0 bases, with 11 bases separating them. Germline V lookup: CDR1 LNHDA, CDR2 SQIVND (reference sequence). This CDR3 is 14 amino acids long. This CDR3 reads CASSGGTDSYEQYF. As DNA, the CDR3 is TGTGCCAGTAGTGGGGGGACAGACTCCTACGAGCAGTACTTC.

At least ten counts were recorded for this clonotype. The J gene is TRBJ1-4, the V gene TRBV7-8; 7 bases align to TRBD1. The CDR3 extends over 16 amino acids. Germline V gene lookup returns CDR1 SGHVS and CDR2 FQNEAQ. The V gene end was trimmed by 1 base and the J gene end by 5 bases; junction bases not matched to a gene: 7. The CDR3 sequence: CASSLDSGTANEKLFF. DNA for the CDR3: TGTGCCAGCAGCTTAGATTCGGGGACAGCCAATGAAAAACTGTTTTTT.

This clonotype was seen repeatedly, ten times or more. The chain combines TRBV12-3 or TRBV12-4 with TRBJ1-1; a weak D match, TRBD1 (6 bases). V was cut by 6 bases and J by 2 bases, with 13 bases left in between. The CDR3 runs 14 residues. The CDR3 loop reads CASSSQGINTEAFF. DNA of the CDR3: TGTGCCAGCAGCTCCCAGGGGATAAACACTGAAGCTTTCTTT.

At least ten counts were recorded for this clonotype. V and J are TRBV5-6 and TRBJ2-5, with 11 positions matching TRBD2. The CDR3 consists of 18 residues. With 2 bases clipped from V and 5 bases from J, the junction kept 14 bases outside the gene matches. Germline lookup yields CDR1 SGHDT and CDR2 YYEEEE. CDR3 sequence: CASSFLLAGGSERETQYF. The CDR3 nucleotides are TGTGCCAGCAGCTTCCTTCTAGCGGGAGGTTCCGAGCGGGAGACCCAGTACTTC.

The J gene is TRBJ2-3, the V gene TRBV10-1; 7 bases agree with TRBD2. The CDR3 consists of 17 residues. The V segment lost 6 bases and the J segment 3 bases; nucleotides outside the gene matches: 15. The germline gives CDR1 WNHNN, CDR2 SYGVQD (reference sequence). The chain's CDR3 is CASRSSPSGAGTDTQYF. As DNA, the CDR3 is TGCGCCAGCAGAAGTTCCCCTAGCGGAGCGGGGACAGATACGCAGTATTTT.

There are many counts of this clonotype. The chain is built from TRBV27 and TRBJ1-2; 7 bases match TRBD1. This CDR3 is built from 15 residues. V gave up 0 bases and J gave up 8 bases; unmatched junction bases: 9. CDR1 MNHEY and CDR2 SMNVEV come from the germline V gene (reference sequence). The CDR3, as DNA: TGTGCCAGCAGTTTATCTCGCCGGACAGGCGCCGGCTACACCTTC. It yields the protein CASSLSRRTGAGYTF.

On this clonotype: The junction departs from germline at one end; a sequencing error may be responsible. The V and J genes are TRBV11-2 and TRBJ1-4; D gene unclear. The CDR3 loop spans 13 amino acids. In germline, CDR1 is SGHAT, CDR2 FQNNGV. The CDR3 is CASSPGAHEKPFF. CDR3 DNA sequence: TGTGCCAGCAGCCCAGGCGCTCATGAAAAACCGTTTTTT.

The V call is TRBV24-1, the J call TRBJ2-3; D is perhaps TRBD1 (5 bases). V was cut by 4 bases and J by 2 bases, with 15 bases left in between. The CDR3 contains 16 residues. Germline lookup yields CDR1 KGHDR and CDR2 SFDVKD. Written as DNA, the CDR3 is TGTGCCACCAGTGACCCCAGGGTAGGAGACACAGATACGCAGTATTTT. Translated: CATSDPRVGDTDTQYF.

V is TRBV6-5 and J is TRBJ2-1; D uncertain. V shed 2 bases and J shed 0 bases, with 8 bases lying between them. CDR3 length: 15 residues. Germline loops: CDR1 MNHEY, CDR2 SVGAGI. Here the CDR3 reads CASSYLGASYNEQFF. In DNA form, the CDR3 reads TGTGCCAGCAGTTACCTCGGCGCCTCCTACAATGAGCAGTTCTTC.

The table lists this clonotype with a few counts. This chain connects TRBV24-1 to TRBJ2-1, with TRBD2 matching over 10 bases. Germline CDR1 is KGHDR and CDR2 is SFDVKD. Trimming at V came to 5 bases and at J to 4 bases, leaving 10 bases not matched to a gene. The CDR3 has 17 amino acids. The DNA of the CDR3 is TGTGCCACCAGTGTCGCCGGACTAGCGGATACTTACAATGAGCAGTTCTTC. Translating gives CATSVAGLADTYNEQFF.

This clonotype was seen repeatedly, ten times or more. V usage is TRBV28 and J usage is TRBJ1-5; D is unclear. The V and J ends lost 8 bases and 5 bases respectively, with 10 bases between them. The germline V gene encodes CDR1 MDHEN and CDR2 SYDVKM. This CDR3 region has 12 residues. CDR3 DNA sequence: TGTGCCAGCGAGGGATATGATCAGCCCCAGCATTTT. Its protein product is CASEGYDQPQHF.

The chain couples TRBV7-6 to TRBJ2-6; weak D call: TRBD1 (5 bases). The CDR3 extends over 16 amino acids. Trimming stripped 2 bases from V and 0 bases from J, with 8 bases between. Germline V gene sequence: CDR1 SGHVS, CDR2 FNYEAQ. The CDR3 loop reads CASSLQGSSGANVLTF. Here the CDR3 DNA reads TGTGCCAGCAGCTTACAGGGCAGCTCTGGGGCCAACGTCCTGACTTTC.

This clonotype was seen ten or more times. This CDR3 is CASSSGQRRSTQYF. The CDR3 DNA reads TGTGCCAGCAGCTCAGGACAGCGCAGGTCTACGCAGTATTTT. J is TRBJ2-3 and V is TRBV28; D may be TRBD1 (6 bases). Germline loops: CDR1 MDHEN, CDR2 SYDVKM. Trimming shortened V by 6 bases and J by 8 bases, and 18 bases separated the two germline ends. CDR3 length: 14 amino acids.